This T cell receptor (beta chain) was observed in a study of vaccination and CD4 T cells after COVID-19. Looking at the study overall: Post-COVID samples were collected a median approximately 93 days following diagnosis, spanning 35 to 161. Stimuli were overlapping spike peptide pools of SARS-CoV-2 and three common cold coronaviruses (HCoV-NL63, HCoV-OC43, HCoV-229E).

Comment on this clonotype: Its antigen is unknown.

Treatment specified: roughly nine-day PBMC culture with coronavirus spike peptide pools or control peptides (ViraFEST assay). PCR-confirmed positives ranged from March to December 2020, preceding US Alpha, Beta and Delta variants. Cultured CD4+ T cell DNA underwent sequencing with the Oncomine TCR Beta short-read assay. Genomic DNA was extracted from cultured CD4+ T cells. TCRdb itself ran the PCR reads through MiXCR, one entry per CDR3 protein. This table holds about 15,000 distinct CDR3 sequences, 48% found once. The V end lost 0 bases, the J end lost 6 bases, and 6 bases lay between the germline ends. The germline V gene has CDR1 SGHVS and CDR2 FNYEAQ. The CDR3 totals 13 residues.

The chain is built from TRBV7-6 and TRBJ1-5; D is undetermined. The sequence was obtained from a human donor who had recovered from COVID-19. The sequencing here drew on CD4+ T cells from blood, cultured in vitro, taken before SARS-CoV-2 vaccination. The CDR3, as DNA: TGTGCCAGCAGCTTAGCGAAACGTCAGCCCCAGCATTTT. This translates into CASSLAKRQPQHF.